This is a list of T cell receptor beta chains from one sample in a study of tumor-infiltrating lymphocytes in localized non-small cell lung cancer. The assay was immunoSEQ multiplex PCR, and TCRdb's table has in-frame clones only and misses some. The data hold about 15,000 clones, with around 66% observed a single time. Sequenced: lung tumor tissue. The receptor set was obtained from a human donor with non-small cell lung cancer. Each CDR3 is given with its conserved first and last residue. Expanded clones get a size class; other rows say once, few or many, or leave the size out.

cdr3_length: 12; clone_size: NA; v_call: TRBV29-1; cdr3_aa: CSVESGADTQYF
cdr3_length: 15; clone_size: NA; v_call: TRBV29-1; cdr3_aa: CSVPGTSGSFNEQFF
cdr3_length: 17; clone_size: NA; v_call: TRBV27; cdr3_aa: CASSFSGWAGGPETQYF
cdr3_length: 13; clone_size: once; v_call: TRBV29-1; cdr3_aa: CSVDRGLPDTQYF
cdr3_length: 15; clone_size: medium-sized; v_call: TRBV19; cdr3_aa: CASSLLAGNSYEQYF
cdr3_length: 13; clone_size: NA; v_call: TRBV7-9; cdr3_aa: CASSSSGLGGYTF
cdr3_length: 17; clone_size: NA; v_call: TRBV5-1; cdr3_aa: CASSLAGYSRGYNEQFF
cdr3_length: 14; clone_size: once; v_call: TRBV18; cdr3_aa: CASSGQGASIGYTF
cdr3_length: 13; clone_size: NA; v_call: TRBV14; cdr3_aa: CASTNREGETQYF
cdr3_length: 15; clone_size: once; v_call: TRBV10-3; cdr3_aa: CAISDSRGQDYGYTF
cdr3_length: 12; clone_size: few; v_call: TRBV30; cdr3_aa: CAWSVWTGELFF
cdr3_length: 12; clone_size: once; v_call: TRBV27; cdr3_aa: CASSPTGAGYTF
cdr3_length: 14; clone_size: NA; v_call: TRBV10-3; cdr3_aa: CAISGKGTRDTQYF
cdr3_length: 13; clone_size: NA; v_call: TRBV2; cdr3_aa: CASTESSTDTQYF
cdr3_length: 17; clone_size: NA; v_call: TRBV2; cdr3_aa: CASSSGALGLAGYEQYF
cdr3_length: 14; clone_size: NA; v_call: TRBV5-1; cdr3_aa: CASSLGGSLGTQYF
cdr3_length: 15; clone_size: NA; v_call: TRBV7-2; cdr3_aa: CASSPAGAEGYEQYF
cdr3_length: 14; clone_size: NA; v_call: TRBV11-3; cdr3_aa: CASSPGGRENEQYF
cdr3_length: 13; clone_size: NA; v_call: TRBV5-1; cdr3_aa: CASSFENTGELFF
cdr3_length: 13; clone_size: once; v_call: TRBV25-1; cdr3_aa: CAQGTSGRKTQYF
cdr3_length: 13; clone_size: NA; v_call: TRBV10-1; cdr3_aa: CASSRGDTGELFF
cdr3_length: 16; clone_size: NA; v_call: TRBV11-2; cdr3_aa: CASSFPTADSQETQYF
cdr3_length: 15; clone_size: NA; v_call: TRBV27; cdr3_aa: CASSFIGGSYNEQFF
cdr3_length: 14; clone_size: NA; v_call: TRBV7-9; cdr3_aa: CASSHRTITYGYTF
cdr3_length: 11; clone_size: NA; v_call: TRBV30; cdr3_aa: CAWRARNTQYF
cdr3_length: 15; clone_size: NA; v_call: TRBV30; cdr3_aa: CAWMRGQVVSGEQYF
cdr3_length: 15; clone_size: NA; v_call: TRBV6-4; cdr3_aa: CASSGTSGGTDTQYF
cdr3_length: 11; clone_size: NA; v_call: TRBV20-1; cdr3_aa: CSARVGETQYF
cdr3_length: 21; clone_size: NA; v_call: TRBV4-3; cdr3_aa: CASSQDNAGLAGALSYNEQFF
cdr3_length: 15; clone_size: few; v_call: TRBV28; cdr3_aa: CASSSGTGGFYEQFF
cdr3_length: 15; clone_size: few; v_call: TRBV5-1; cdr3_aa: CASSVLGQGSYEQYF
cdr3_length: 15; clone_size: NA; v_call: TRBV11-1; cdr3_aa: CASSWTSGHQETQYF
cdr3_length: 14; clone_size: NA; v_call: TRBV14; cdr3_aa: CASRTGISTDTQYF
cdr3_length: 13; clone_size: NA; v_call: TRBV19; cdr3_aa: CASSPQGYNEQFF
cdr3_length: 11; clone_size: NA; v_call: TRBV6-6; cdr3_aa: CASSRYGEQYF
cdr3_length: 13; clone_size: NA; v_call: TRBV30; cdr3_aa: CAWSSSETGELFF
cdr3_length: 14; clone_size: NA; v_call: TRBV6-5; cdr3_aa: CASSRMDRLDEQYF
cdr3_length: 16; clone_size: medium-sized; v_call: TRBV2; cdr3_aa: CASSEILQGARGGYTF
cdr3_length: 13; clone_size: few; v_call: TRBV6-6; cdr3_aa: CASSSGQQETQYF
cdr3_length: 14; clone_size: NA; v_call: TRBV5-1; cdr3_aa: CASSFSPGPDTQYF
cdr3_length: 14; clone_size: NA; v_call: TRBV28; cdr3_aa: CASSLPTDPYEQYF